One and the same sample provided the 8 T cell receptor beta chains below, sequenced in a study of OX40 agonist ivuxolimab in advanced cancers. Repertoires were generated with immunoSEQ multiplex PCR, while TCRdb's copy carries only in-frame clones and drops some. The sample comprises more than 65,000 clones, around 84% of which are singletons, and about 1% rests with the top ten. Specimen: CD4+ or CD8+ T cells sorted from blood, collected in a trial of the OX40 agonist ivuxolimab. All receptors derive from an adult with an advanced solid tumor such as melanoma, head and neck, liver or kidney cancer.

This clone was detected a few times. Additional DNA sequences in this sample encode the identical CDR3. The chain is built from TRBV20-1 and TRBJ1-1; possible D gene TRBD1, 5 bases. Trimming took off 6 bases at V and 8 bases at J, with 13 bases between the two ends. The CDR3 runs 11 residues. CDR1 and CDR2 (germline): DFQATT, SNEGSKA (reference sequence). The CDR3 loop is CSAPGGTEAFF. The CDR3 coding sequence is TGCAGTGCACCCGGGGGGACGGAAGCTTTCTTT.

The CDR3 region has the DNA TGTGCCAGCAGCTCCAAAGTCCTGAACACTGAAGCTTTCTTT. Protein product: CASSSKVLNTEAFF. The chain uses TRBV5-4 and TRBJ1-1; D not resolved. The length of the CDR3 is 14 residues. V shed 3 bases and J shed 0 bases, with 9 bases lying between them. Germline CDR1 SGHNT, CDR2 YYREEE (reference sequence).

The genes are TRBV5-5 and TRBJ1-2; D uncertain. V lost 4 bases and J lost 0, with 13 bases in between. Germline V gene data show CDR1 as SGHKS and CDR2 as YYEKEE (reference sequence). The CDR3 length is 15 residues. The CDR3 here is CASSARSVANYGYTF. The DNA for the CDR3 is TGTGCCAGCAGCGCGCGCTCGGTAGCTAACTATGGCTACACCTTC.

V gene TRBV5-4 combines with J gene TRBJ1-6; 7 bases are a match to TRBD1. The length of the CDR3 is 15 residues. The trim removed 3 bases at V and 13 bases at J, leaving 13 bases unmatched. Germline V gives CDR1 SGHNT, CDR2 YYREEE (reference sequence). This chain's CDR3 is CASSSNRRQGSPLHF. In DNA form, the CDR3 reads TGTGCCAGCAGCTCGAATCGTCGACAGGGTTCCCCCCTCCACTTT.

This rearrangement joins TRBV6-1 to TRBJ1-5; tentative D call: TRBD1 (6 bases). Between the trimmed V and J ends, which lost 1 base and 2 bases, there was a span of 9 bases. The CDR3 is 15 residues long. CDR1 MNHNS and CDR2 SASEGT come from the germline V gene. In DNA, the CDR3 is TGTGCCAGCAGTGAAGTACAGGGACGCAATCAGCCCCAGCATTTT. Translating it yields CASSEVQGRNQPQHF.

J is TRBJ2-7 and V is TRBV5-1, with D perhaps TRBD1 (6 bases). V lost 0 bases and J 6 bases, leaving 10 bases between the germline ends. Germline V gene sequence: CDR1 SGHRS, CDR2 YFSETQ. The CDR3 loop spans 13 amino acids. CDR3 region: CASSLGQGSEQYF. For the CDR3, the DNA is TGCGCCAGCAGCTTGGGTCAGGGGAGCGAGCAGTACTTC.

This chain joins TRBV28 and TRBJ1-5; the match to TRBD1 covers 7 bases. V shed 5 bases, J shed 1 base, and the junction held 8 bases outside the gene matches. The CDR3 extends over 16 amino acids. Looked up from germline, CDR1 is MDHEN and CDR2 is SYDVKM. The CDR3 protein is CASSPQGRGSNQPQHF. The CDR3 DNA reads TGTGCCAGCAGTCCACAGGGGAGGGGGAGCAATCAGCCCCAGCATTTT.

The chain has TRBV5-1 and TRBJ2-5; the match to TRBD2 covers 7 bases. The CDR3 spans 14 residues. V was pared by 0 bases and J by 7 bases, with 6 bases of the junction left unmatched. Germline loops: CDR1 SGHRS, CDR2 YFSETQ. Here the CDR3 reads CASSLEAGRVTQYF. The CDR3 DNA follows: TGCGCCAGCAGCTTGGAAGCAGGGAGGGTGACCCAGTACTTC.